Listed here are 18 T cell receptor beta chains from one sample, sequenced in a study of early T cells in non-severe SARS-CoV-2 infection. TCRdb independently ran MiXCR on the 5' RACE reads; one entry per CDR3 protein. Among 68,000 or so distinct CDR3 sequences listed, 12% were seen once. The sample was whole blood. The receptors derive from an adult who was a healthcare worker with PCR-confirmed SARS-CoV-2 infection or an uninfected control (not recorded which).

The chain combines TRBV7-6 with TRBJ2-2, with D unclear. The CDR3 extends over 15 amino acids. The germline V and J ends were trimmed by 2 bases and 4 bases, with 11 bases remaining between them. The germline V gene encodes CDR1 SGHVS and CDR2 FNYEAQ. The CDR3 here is CASSLPTDSTGELFF. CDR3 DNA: TGTGCCAGCAGCTTACCGACGGATAGCACCGGGGAGCTGTTTTTT.

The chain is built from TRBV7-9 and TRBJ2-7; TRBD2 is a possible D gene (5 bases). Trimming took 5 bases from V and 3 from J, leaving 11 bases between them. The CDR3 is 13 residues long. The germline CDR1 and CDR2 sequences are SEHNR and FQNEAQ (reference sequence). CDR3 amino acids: CASSPRTGYEQYF. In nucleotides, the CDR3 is TGTGCCAGCAGCCCCAGGACTGGCTACGAGCAGTACTTC. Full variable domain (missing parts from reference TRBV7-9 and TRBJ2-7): DTGVSQNPRHKITKRGQNVTFRCDPISEHNRLYWYRQTLGQGPEFLTYFQNEAQLEKSRLLSDRFSAERPKGSFSTLEIQRTEQGDSAMYLCASSPRTGYEQYFGPGTRLTVT.

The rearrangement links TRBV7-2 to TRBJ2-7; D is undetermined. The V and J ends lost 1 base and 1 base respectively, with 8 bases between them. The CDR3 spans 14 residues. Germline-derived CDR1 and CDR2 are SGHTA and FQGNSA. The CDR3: CASSLEDGSYEQYF. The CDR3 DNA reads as TGTGCCAGCAGCTTAGAGGACGGGTCCTACGAGCAGTACTTC.

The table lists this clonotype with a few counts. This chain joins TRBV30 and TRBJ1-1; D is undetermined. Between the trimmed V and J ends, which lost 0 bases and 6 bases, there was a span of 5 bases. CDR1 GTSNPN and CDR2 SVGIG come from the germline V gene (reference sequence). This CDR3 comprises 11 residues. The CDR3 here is CAWSVASEAFF. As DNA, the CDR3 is TGTGCCTGGAGTGTGGCGTCTGAAGCTTTCTTT.

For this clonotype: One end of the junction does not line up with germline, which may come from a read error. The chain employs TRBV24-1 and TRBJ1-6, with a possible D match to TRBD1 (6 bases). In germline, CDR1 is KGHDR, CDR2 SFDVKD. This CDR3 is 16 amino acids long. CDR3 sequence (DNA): TGTGCCACCAGTGACCCGCCGGGGGCTTATAAATCACCCCTCCACTTT. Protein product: CATSDPPGAYKSPLHF.

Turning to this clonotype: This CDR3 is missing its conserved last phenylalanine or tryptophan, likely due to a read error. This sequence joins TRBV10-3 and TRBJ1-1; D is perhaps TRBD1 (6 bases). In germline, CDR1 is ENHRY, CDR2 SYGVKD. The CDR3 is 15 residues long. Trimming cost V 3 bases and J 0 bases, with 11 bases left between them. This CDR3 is CAISDPGQMNTEAFL. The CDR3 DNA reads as TGTGCCATCAGTGACCCTGGACAGATGAACACTGAAGCTTTCCTT.

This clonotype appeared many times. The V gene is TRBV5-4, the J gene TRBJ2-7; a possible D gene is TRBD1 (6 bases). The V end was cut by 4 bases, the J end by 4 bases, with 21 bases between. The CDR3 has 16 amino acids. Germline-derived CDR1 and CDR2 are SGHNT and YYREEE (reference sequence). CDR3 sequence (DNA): TGTGCCAGCAGCCCCGGGCGACAGGCCCCCAATTACGAGCAGTACTTC. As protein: CASSPGRQAPNYEQYF.

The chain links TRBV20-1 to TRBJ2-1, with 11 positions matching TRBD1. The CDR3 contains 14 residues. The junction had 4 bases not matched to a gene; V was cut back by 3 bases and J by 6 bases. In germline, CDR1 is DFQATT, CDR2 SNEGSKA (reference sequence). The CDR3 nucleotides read TGCAGTGCTAGCAAGGGGACAGGGGGCAATGAGCAGTTCTTC. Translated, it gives CSASKGTGGNEQFF.

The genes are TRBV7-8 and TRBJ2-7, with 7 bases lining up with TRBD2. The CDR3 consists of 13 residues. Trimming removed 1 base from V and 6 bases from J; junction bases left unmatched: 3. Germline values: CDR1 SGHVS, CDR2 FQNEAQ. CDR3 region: CASSLVGEGEQYF. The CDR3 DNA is TGTGCCAGCAGCTTAGTAGGGGAGGGCGAGCAGTACTTC. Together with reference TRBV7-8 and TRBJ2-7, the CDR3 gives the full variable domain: GAGVSQSPRYKVAKRGQDVALRCDPISGHVSLFWYQQALGQGPEFLTYFQNEAQLDKSGLPSDRFFAERPEGSVSTLKIQRTQQEDSAVYLCASSLVGEGEQYFGPGTRLTVT.

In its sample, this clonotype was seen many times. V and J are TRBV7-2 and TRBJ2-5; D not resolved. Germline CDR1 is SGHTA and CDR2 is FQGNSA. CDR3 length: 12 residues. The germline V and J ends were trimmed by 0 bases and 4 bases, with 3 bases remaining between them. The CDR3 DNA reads TGTGCCAGCAGCTTAGCGCGAGAGACCCAGTACTTC. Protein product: CASSLARETQYF. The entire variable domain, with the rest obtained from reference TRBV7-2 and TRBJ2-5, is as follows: GAGVSQSPSNKVTEKGKDVELRCDPISGHTALYWYRQSLGQGLEFLIYFQGNSAPDKSGLPSDRFSAERTGGSVSTLTIQRTQQEDSAVYLCASSLARETQYFGPGTRLLVL.

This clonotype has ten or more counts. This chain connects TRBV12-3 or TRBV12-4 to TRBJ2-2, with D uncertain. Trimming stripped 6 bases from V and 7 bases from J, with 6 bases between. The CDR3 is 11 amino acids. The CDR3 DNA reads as TGTGCCAGCAGCCCCGACGGGGAGCTGTTTTTT. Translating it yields CASSPDGELFF.

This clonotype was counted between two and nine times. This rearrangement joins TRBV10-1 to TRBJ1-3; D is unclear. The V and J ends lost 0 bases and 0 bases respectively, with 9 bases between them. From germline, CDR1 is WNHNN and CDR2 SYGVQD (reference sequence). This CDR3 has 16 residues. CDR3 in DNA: TGCGCCAGCAGTGAGTCGGGGTCACGCTCTGGAAACACCATATATTTT. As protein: CASSESGSRSGNTIYF.

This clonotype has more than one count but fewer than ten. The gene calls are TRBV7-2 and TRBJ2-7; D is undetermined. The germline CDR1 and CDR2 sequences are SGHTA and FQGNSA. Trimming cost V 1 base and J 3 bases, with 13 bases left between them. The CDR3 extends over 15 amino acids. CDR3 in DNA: TGTGCCAGCAGCTTAGTACAGTCGGAGTTCTACGAGCAGTACTTC. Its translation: CASSLVQSEFYEQYF.

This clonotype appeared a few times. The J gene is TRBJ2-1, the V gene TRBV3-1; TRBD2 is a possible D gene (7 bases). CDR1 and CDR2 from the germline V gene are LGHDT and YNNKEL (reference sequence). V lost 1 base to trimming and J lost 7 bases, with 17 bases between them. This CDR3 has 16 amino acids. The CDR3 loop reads CASSQGGGGDSNEQFF. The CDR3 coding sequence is TGTGCCAGCAGCCAAGGGGGAGGGGGTGATTCGAATGAGCAGTTCTTC.

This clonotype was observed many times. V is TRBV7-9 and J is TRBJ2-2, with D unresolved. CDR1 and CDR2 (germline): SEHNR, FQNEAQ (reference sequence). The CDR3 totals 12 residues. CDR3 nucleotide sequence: TGTGGAGGTGGCCGTGGATCCGGGGAGCTGTTTTTT. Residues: CGGGRGSGELFF.

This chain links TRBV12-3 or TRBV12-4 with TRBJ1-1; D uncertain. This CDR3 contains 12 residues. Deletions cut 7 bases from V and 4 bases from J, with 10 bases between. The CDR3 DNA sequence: TGTGCCAGCATCCACCGGGGCACTGAAGCTTTCTTT. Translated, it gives CASIHRGTEAFF.

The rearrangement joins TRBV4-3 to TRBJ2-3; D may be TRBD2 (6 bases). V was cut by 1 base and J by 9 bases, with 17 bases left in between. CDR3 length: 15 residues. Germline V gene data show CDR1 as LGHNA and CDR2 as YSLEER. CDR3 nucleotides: TGCGCCAGCAGCCAAGGCCTAGGGGACTCTTCAACGCAGTATTTT. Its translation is CASSQGLGDSSTQYF.

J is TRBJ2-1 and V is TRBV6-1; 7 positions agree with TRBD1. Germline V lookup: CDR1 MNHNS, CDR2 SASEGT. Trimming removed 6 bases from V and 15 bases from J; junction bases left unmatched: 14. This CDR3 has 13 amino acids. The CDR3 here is CASSQLRTGLAFF. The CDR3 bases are TGTGCCAGCAGCCAACTGAGGACAGGCCTTGCGTTCTTC.